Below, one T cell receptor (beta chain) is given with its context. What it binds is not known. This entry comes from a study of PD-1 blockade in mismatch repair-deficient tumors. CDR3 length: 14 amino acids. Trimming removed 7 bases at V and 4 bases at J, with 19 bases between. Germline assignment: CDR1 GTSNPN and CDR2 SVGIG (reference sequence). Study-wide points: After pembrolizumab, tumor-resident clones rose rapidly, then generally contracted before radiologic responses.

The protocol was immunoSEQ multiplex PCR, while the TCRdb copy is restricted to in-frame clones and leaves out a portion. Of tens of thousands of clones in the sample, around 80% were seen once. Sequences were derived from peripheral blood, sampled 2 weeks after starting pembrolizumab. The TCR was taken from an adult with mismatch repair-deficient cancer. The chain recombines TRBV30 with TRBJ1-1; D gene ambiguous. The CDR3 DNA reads TGTGCCTTTAAGGCCCTCAGGAGTCGCACTGAAGCTTTCTTT. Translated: CAFKALRSRTEAFF.